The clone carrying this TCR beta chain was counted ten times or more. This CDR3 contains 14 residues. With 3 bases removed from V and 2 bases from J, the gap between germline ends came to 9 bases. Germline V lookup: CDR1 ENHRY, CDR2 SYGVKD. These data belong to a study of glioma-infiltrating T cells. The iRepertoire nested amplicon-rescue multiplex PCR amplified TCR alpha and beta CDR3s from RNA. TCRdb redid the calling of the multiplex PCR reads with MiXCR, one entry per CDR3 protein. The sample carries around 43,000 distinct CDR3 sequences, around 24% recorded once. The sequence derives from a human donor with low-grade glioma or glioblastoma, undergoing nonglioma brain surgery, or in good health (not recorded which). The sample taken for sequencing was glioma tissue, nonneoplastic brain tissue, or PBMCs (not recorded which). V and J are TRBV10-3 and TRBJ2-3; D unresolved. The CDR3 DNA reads TGTGCCATCAGTGAAGTCTACAACACAGATACGCAGTATTTT. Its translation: CAISEVYNTDTQYF.